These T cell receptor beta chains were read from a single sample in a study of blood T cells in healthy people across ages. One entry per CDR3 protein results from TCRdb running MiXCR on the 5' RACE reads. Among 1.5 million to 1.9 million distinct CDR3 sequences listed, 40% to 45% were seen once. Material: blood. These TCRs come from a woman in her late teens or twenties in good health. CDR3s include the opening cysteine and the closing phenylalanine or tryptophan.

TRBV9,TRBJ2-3,CASSRNSGGATDTQYF
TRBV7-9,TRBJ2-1,CASSLVYGDNEQFF
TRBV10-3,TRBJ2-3,CAISGLTDTQYF
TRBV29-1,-,CSLSACYYEQYF
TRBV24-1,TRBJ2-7,CATSDPGQGGEQYF
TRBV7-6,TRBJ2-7,CASSLGSGGGVPVQYF
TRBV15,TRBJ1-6,CATSPRLDSYNSPLHF
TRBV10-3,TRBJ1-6,CAISDRQPNSPLHF
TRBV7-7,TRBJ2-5,CASSARSGANEQYF
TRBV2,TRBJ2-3,CASSETSGTADTQYF
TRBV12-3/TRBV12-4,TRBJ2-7,CASSSTVAGGTSSYEQYF
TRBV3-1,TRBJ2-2,CASSQDVNGELFF
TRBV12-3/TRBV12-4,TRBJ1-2,CASSELTGRYYGYTF
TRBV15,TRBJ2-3,CATSSDGGSTDTQYF
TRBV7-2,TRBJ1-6,CASSLEQATNSPLHF
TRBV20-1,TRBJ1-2,CSADTGWYANYGYTF